This TCR beta chain was identified in a study of neurological immune-mediated disorders. Study-wide points: The expanded clones of different subjects shared no CDR3 amino acid sequences (suggesting private repertoires in all groups).

TCRdb independently ran MiXCR on the 5' RACE reads; one entry per CDR3 protein. The table has just under 45,000 distinct CDR3 sequences, about 22% seen once. This clonotype came up many times. The antigen is unknown. Time point indicated: technical triplicate 3. Unsorted libraries were prepared from 2 million PBMCs that had been stored at -80 C. The V end was cut by 0 bases, the J end by 4 bases, with 25 bases between. Per germline, CDR1 DFQATT and CDR2 SNEGSKA (reference sequence). The CDR3 covers 19 residues. This sequence originates from a man between 60 and 75 years old with HTLV-1-associated myelopathy (HAM/TSP). The sample was PBMCs. V usage is TRBV20-1 and J usage is TRBJ1-3; a possible D gene is TRBD1 (5 bases). The CDR3 protein is CSARDQLGGRDKPGNTIYF. In DNA form, the CDR3 reads TGCAGTGCTAGAGATCAATTGGGGGGACGCGACAAACCGGGAAACACCATATATTTT.